This is a list of T cell receptor beta chains from one sample in a study of T cell repertoires in ileal Crohn's disease. Sequenced by immunoSEQ multiplex PCR; TCRdb stores in-frame clones only, minus some. The data show fewer than 10,000 clones, around 76% seen once. Material for sequencing was ileal tissue. These TCRs come from an adult with Crohn's disease. CDR3s include the opening cysteine and the closing phenylalanine or tryptophan. A D gene is named only where the DNA matches it firmly. Some rows have no size entry. The others give once, few or many, or a class for an expanded clone.

CASSLVRQEYGYTF	TGTGCCAGCAGCTTGGTGCGACAGGAGTATGGCTACACCTTC	TRBJ1-2	NA	NA	TRBV5-6
CASSLQGGFSYEQYF	TGCGCCAGCAGCTTACAAGGCGGGTTCTCCTACGAGCAGTACTTC	TRBJ2-7	NA	NA	TRBV5-1
CASKARGGGPRDTQYF	TGTGCCAGCAAGGCCAGGGGAGGGGGGCCACGGGATACGCAGTATTTT	TRBJ2-3	once	NA	TRBV2
CASSQDLSQGVAREQYF	TGCGCCAGCAGCCAAGATCTTAGTCAGGGGGTCGCGAGGGAGCAGTACTTC	TRBJ2-7	NA	TRBD1	TRBV4-3
CASSEFGTSGSVRLQYF	TGTGCCAGCAGTGAGTTCGGGACTAGCGGGAGTGTTCGGTTGCAGTACTTC	TRBJ2-7	few	TRBD2	TRBV6-1
CASSLGWGGSTDTQYF	TGTGCCAGCAGCTTGGGGTGGGGGGGAAGCACAGATACGCAGTATTTT	TRBJ2-3	NA	TRBD2	TRBV5-5
CASSLTSPTGELFF	TGCGCCAGCAGCTTGACCAGTCCCACCGGGGAGCTGTTTTTT	TRBJ2-2	large	NA	TRBV5-1
CASSSQGASTGELFF	TGTGCCAGCAGTTCCCAAGGGGCTAGCACCGGGGAGCTGTTTTTT	TRBJ2-2	NA	NA	TRBV6-6
CASSAGTGNQPQHF	TGTGCCAGCAGCGCCGGGACAGGGAATCAGCCCCAGCATTTT	TRBJ1-5	NA	TRBD1	TRBV9
CASSTRTSGGLNEQFF	TGTGCCAGCAGCACCCGAACTAGCGGGGGTCTCAATGAGCAGTTCTTC	TRBJ2-1	few	TRBD2	TRBV7-2
CATNPGVGDTQYF	TGTGCCACCAATCCAGGGGTTGGAGATACGCAGTATTTT	TRBJ2-3	NA	NA	TRBV28
CASSAPRGNYGYTF	TGTGCCAGCAGCGCCCCGAGGGGGAACTATGGCTACACCTTC	TRBJ1-2	NA	NA	TRBV9
CASSFPHMNTEAFF	TGTGCCAGCAGCTTTCCCCACATGAACACTGAAGCTTTCTTT	TRBJ1-1	medium-sized	NA	TRBV7-4
CAIRTSGYTDTQYF	TGTGCCATTCGGACTAGCGGGTATACAGATACGCAGTATTTT	TRBJ2-3	NA	TRBD2	TRBV2
CSATRGGDEQFF	TGCAGCGCCACTCGGGGAGGGGATGAGCAGTTCTTC	TRBJ2-1	NA	TRBD2	TRBV29-1
CASSPPDSPSNEKLFF	TGTGCCAGCTCACCACCGGACAGCCCAAGTAATGAAAAACTGTTTTTT	TRBJ1-4	NA	NA	TRBV18
CASIPTGTPYYEQYF	TGTGCCAGCATTCCGACAGGAACACCTTACTACGAGCAGTACTTC	TRBJ2-7	NA	NA	TRBV6-1
CASSEEGVAGANVLTF	TGTGCCAGCAGTGAAGAGGGAGTCGCCGGGGCCAACGTCCTGACTTTC	TRBJ2-6	few	NA	TRBV2